The sequence of this T cell receptor (beta chain) was determined in a study of blood T cell repertoires in COVID-19. Background on the study: Sites in the United States, Italy and Spain provided acute and convalescent COVID-19 samples.

Recruitment covered over 20 US areas and drew participants whose ages spanned about 18 to 95 years. Participants' own reports of clinical history determined their cohort assignment. The CDR3 runs 14 residues. Per the original data handling: It was from reference gene primer amplification that nucleated cell counts were estimated. The method was immunoSEQ multiplex PCR; TCRdb's version includes in-frame clones alone and lacks a portion of them. That table is the source of V, J and clone size, and D and trimming were worked out from the DNA. The sample holds around 140,000 clones, 87% seen once. The sample consisted of PBMCs or T cells enriched from blood (not recorded which). This receptor was identified in a man aged 55 to 70 who had recovered from COVID-19. The J gene is TRBJ1-5, the V gene TRBV21-1; the table's D call, TRBD1, was not checked against the DNA. TRBV21-1 is assigned pseudogene status. The DNA of the CDR3 is TGTGCCAGCCGCGAGGCCAGGGCTCGCGGGCCCCAGCATTTT. Translation gives CASREARARGPQHF.